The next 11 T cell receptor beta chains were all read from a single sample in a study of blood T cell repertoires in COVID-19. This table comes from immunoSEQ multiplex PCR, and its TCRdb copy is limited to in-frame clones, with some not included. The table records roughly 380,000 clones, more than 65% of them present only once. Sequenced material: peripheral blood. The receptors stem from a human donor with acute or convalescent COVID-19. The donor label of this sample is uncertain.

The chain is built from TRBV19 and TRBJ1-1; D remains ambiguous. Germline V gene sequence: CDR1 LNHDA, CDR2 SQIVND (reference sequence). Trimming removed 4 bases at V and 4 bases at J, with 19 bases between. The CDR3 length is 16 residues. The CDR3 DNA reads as TGTGCCAGTAGTAATGGTTTGAGGATAGTATGCACTGAAGCTTTCTTT. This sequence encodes CASSNGLRIVCTEAFF.

The CDR3 spells CASSTLGGASGNTIYF. The CDR3, as DNA: TGTGCCAGCAGTACCCTAGGGGGAGCTTCTGGAAACACCATATATTTT. The V gene is TRBV27, the J gene TRBJ1-3; maybe TRBD1 (6 bases). Per the germline V gene, CDR1 is MNHEY and CDR2 is SMNVEV (reference sequence). The CDR3 has 16 amino acids. Trimming left V 5 bases short and J 1 base short, with 15 bases between.

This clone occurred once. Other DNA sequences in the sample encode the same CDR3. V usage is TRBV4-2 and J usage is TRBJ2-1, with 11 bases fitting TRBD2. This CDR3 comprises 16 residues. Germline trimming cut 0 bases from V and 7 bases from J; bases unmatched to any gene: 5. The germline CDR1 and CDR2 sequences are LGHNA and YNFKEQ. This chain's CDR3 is CASSQDGTSGLNEQFF. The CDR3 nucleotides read TGTGCCAGCAGCCAAGACGGGACTAGCGGCCTTAATGAGCAGTTCTTC.

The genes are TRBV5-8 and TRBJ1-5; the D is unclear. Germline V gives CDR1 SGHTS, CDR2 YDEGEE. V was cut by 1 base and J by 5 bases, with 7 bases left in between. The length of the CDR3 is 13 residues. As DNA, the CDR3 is TGTGCCAGCAGCTTGTTGCGGGATCAGCCCCAGCATTTT. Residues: CASSLLRDQPQHF.

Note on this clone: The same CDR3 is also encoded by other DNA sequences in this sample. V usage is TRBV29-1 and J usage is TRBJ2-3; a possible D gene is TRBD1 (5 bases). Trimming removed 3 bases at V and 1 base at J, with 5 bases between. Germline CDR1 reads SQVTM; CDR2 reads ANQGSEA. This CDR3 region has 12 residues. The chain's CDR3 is CSVDRGTDTQYF. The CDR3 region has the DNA TGCAGCGTTGACAGGGGCACAGATACGCAGTATTTT.

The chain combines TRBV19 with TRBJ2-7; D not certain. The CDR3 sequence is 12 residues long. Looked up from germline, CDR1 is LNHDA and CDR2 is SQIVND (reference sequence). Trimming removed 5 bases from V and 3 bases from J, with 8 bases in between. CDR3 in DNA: TGTGCCAGTAGTTCCGGGTTCTACGAGCAGTACTTC. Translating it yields CASSSGFYEQYF.

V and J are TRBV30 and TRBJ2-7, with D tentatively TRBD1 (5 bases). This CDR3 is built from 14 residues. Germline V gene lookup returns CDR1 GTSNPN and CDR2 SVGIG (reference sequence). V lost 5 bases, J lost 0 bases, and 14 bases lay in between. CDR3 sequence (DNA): TGTGCCTGGTCGACAGAGAGAAGCTCCTACGAGCAGTACTTC. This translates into CAWSTERSSYEQYF.

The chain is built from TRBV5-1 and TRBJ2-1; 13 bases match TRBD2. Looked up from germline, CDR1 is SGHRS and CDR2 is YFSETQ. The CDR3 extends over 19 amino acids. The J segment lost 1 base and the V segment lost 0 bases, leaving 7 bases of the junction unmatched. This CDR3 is CASSLAKLAGGPSYNEQFF. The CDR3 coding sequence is TGCGCCAGCAGCTTGGCCAAACTAGCGGGAGGGCCTTCCTACAATGAGCAGTTCTTC.

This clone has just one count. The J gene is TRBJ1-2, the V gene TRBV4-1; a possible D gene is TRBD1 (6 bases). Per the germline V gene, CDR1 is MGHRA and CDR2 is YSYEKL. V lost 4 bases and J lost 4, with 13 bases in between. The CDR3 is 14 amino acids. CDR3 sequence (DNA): TGCGCCAGCAGCCCCCGGCAGGGGCCCTATGGCTACACCTTC. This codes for CASSPRQGPYGYTF.

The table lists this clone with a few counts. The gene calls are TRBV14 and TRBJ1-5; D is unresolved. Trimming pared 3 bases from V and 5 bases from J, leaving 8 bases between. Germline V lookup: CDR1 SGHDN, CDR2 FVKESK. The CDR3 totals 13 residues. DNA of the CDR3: TGTGCCAGCAGCCAGCAGGATTATCAGCCCCAGCATTTT. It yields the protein CASSQQDYQPQHF.

The CDR3: CASSQVPARSDRGGNEQYF. In DNA, the CDR3 is TGTGCCAGCAGCCAAGTCCCAGCAAGGTCGGACAGGGGGGGCAACGAGCAGTACTTC. This chain joins TRBV3-1 (or the pseudogene TRBV3-2) and TRBJ2-7; 10 positions agree with TRBD1. The CDR3 runs 19 residues. CDR1 is LGHDT and CDR2 is YNNKEL in the germline V gene (reference sequence). J gave up 5 bases and V 1 base, and 17 bases lay outside the gene matches.